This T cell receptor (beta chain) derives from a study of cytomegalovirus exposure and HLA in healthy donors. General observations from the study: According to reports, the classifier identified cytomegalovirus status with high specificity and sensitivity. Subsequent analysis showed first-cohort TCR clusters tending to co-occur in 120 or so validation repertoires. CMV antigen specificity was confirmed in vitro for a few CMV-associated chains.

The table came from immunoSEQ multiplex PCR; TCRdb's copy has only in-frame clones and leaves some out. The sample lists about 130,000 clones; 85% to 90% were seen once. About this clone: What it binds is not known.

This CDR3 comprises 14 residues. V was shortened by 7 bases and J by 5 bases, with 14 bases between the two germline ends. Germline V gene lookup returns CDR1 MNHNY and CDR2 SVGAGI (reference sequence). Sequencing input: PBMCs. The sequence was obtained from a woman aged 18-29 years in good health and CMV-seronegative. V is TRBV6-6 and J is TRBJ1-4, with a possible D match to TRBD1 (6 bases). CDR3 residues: CASIKTGGNEKLFF. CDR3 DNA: TGTGCCAGCATCAAGACAGGCGGGAATGAAAAACTGTTTTTT.